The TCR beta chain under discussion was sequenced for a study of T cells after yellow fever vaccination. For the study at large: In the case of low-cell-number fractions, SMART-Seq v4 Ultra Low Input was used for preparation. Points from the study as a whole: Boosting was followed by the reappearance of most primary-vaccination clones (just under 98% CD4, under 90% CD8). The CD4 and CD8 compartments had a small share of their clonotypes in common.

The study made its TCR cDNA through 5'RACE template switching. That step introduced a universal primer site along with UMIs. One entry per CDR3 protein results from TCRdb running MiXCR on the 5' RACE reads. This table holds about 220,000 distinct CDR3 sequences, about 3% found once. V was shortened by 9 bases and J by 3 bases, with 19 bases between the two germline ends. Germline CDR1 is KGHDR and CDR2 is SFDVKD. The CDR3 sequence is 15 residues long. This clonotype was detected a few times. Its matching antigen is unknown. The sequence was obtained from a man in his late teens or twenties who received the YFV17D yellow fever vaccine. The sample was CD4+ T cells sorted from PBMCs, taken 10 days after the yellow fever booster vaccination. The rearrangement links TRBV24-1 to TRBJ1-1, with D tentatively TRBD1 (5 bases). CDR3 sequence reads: CATPRGWGPDTEAFF. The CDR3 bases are TGTGCCACCCCCCGGGGCTGGGGCCCGGACACTGAAGCTTTCTTT.